This T cell receptor beta chain is drawn from a study of T cells in Graves' hyperthyroidism and ophthalmopathy. Study details: Blood from the periphery was taken at initial diagnosis, before any treatment. General observations from the study: Most thyroid-expanded clonotypes above 0.001 were also found in blood.

Ten or more counts support this clonotype. Its cognate antigen is unknown. Researchers amplified the TCR beta CDR3 regions from RNA transcripts. First-round RT-PCR targeting the TCR CDR3 was performed with the HTBI primer set. Each CDR3 protein is one row after TCRdb ran MiXCR on the multiplex PCR reads. The table includes 650,000 to 850,000 distinct CDR3 sequences, about 19% detected once. On the basis of clinical symptoms, serum thyroxine and TRAb, thyroid ultrasound and orbital computed tomography, diagnoses were made. V was pared by 1 base and J by 4 bases, with 16 bases between. This CDR3 spans 16 amino acids. Germline V gives CDR1 LGHDT, CDR2 YNNKEL (reference sequence).

The sample comprised blood. V is TRBV3-1 and J is TRBJ1-1; the D is unclear. This clonotype was sampled from a woman in her fifties or sixties with Graves' hyperthyroidism that later progressed to Graves' ophthalmopathy. In nucleotides, the CDR3 is TGTGCCAGCAGCCAAGTGACCGGGTATAAGGCCACTGAAGCTTTCTTT. It yields the protein CASSQVTGYKATEAFF.